The entry below describes one TCR beta chain. Data came from immunoSEQ multiplex PCR; TCRdb stores just in-frame clones and leaves some out. The sample has 550,000 to 700,000 clones; around three quarters are singletons. This entry comes from a study of shared clonotypes between healthy human individuals. CDR3 length: 14 amino acids. Germline CDR1 reads LNHDA; CDR2 reads SQIVND (reference sequence). V lost 8 bases and J lost 0; bases outside the gene matches: 4. Source material: memory CD4+ T cells sorted from blood. Subset specified: CD45RA-negative fraction. The J gene is TRBJ2-3, the V gene TRBV19, with TRBD1 matching over 8 bases. The TCR sequence derives from a woman in her twenties or thirties in good health. This chain's CDR3 is CASRRTGSTDTQYF. DNA of the CDR3: TGTGCCAGTCGGAGGACAGGGAGCACAGATACGCAGTATTTT. The full variable domain, rest sourced from reference TRBV19 and TRBJ2-3, is DGGITQSPKYLFRKEGQNVTLSCEQNLNHDAMYWYRQDPGQGLRLIYYSQIVNDFQKGDIAEGYSVSREKKESFPLTVTSAQKNPTAFYLCASRRTGSTDTQYFGPGTRLTVL.